This T cell receptor (beta chain) was retrieved from a study of blood T cell repertoires in COVID-19. Across the whole study: Samples came from the United States, Italy and Spain, spanning acute and convalescent COVID-19. Sources were T cells, B-cell-depleted T cells, or PBMCs; the material itself was cDNA or gDNA.

Sequenced by immunoSEQ multiplex PCR; TCRdb stores in-frame clones only, minus some. The sample lists over 90,000 clones; 88% were seen once. V shed 5 bases and J shed 4 bases, with 6 bases lying between them. CDR3 length: 12 amino acids. Germline V CDR1 and CDR2: MNHEY, SMNVEV (reference sequence). This sequence joins TRBV27 and TRBJ2-1, with unresolved D. Sample: peripheral blood. The source of this sequence is a human donor in a cohort sampled during active COVID-19. This chain's CDR3 is CASSHMYNEQFF. DNA of the CDR3: TGTGCCAGCAGTCACATGTACAATGAGCAGTTCTTC.